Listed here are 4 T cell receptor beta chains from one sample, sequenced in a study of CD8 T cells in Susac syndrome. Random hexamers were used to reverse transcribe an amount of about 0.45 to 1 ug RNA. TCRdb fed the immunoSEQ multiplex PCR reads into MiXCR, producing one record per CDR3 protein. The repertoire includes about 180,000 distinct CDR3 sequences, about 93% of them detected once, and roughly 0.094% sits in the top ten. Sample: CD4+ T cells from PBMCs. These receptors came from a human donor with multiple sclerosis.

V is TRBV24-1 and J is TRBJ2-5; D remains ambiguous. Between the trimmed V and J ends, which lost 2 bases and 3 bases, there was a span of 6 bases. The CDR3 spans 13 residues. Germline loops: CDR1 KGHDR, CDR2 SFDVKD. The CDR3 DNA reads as TGTGCCACCAGTGATTGGAAAGAAGAGACCCAGTACTTC. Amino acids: CATSDWKEETQYF.

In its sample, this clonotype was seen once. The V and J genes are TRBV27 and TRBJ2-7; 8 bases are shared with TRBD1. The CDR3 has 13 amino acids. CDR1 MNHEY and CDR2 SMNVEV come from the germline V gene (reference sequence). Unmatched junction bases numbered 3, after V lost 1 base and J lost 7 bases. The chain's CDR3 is CASSLFWDREQYF. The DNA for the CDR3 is TGTGCCAGCAGTTTATTTTGGGACAGGGAGCAGTACTTC.

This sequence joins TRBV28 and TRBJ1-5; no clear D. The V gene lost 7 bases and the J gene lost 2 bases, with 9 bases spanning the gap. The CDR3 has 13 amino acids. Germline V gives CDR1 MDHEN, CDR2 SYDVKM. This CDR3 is CASTSPGNQPQHF. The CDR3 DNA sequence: TGTGCCAGCACCTCGCCGGGCAATCAGCCCCAGCATTTT.

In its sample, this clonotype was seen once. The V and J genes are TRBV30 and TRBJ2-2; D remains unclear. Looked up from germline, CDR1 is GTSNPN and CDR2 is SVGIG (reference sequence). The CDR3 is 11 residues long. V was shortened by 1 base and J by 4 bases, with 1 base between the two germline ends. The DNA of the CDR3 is TGTGCCTGGAGTGCCACCGGGGAGCTGTTTTTT. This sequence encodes CAWSATGELFF.